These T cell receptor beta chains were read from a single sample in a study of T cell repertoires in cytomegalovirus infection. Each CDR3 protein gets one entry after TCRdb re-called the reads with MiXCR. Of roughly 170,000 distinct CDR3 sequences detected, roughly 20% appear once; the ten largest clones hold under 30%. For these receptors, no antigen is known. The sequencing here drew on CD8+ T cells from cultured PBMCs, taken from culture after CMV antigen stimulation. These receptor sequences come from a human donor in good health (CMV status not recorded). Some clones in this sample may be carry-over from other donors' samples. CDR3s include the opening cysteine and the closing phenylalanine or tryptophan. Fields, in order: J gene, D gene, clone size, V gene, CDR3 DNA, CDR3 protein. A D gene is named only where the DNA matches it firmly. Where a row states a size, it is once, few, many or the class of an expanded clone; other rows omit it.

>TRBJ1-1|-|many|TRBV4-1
TGCGCCAGCAGCCTCGCTCCAGGGACTGGAAACACTGAAGCTTTCTTT
CASSLAPGTGNTEAFF
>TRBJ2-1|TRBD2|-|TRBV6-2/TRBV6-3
TGTGCCAGCAGTGGGACTAGCGGGGGGAGGAACAATGAGCAGTTCTTC
CASSGTSGGRNNEQFF
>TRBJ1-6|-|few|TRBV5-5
TGTGCCAGCAGCTTGGCCTCCGAGAGCTCCTATAATTCACCCCTCCACTTT
CASSLASESSYNSPLHF
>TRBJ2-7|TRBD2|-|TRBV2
TGTGCCAGCAGTGATACCAGGACTAGCGGGGGGGCCTACGAGCAGTACTTC
CASSDTRTSGGAYEQYF
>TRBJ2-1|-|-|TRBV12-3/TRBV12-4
TGTGCCAGCAGCCGAGGGGGAATCACCTACAATGAGCAGTTCTTC
CASSRGGITYNEQFF
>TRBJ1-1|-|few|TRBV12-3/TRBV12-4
TGTGCCAGCAGTTTTTGGGACTCGGGGCCCGGGGCTTTCTTT
CASSFWDSGPGAFF
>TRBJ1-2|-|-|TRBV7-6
TGTGCCAGCAGCCCGGAAGGTACTAACTATGGCTACACCTTC
CASSPEGTNYGYTF
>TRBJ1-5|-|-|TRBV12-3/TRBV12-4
TGTGCCAGCAGTTTACGGGGAGCGTATAGCAATCAGCCCCAGCATTTT
CASSLRGAYSNQPQHF
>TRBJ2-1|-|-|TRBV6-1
TGTGCCAGCAGTGAAGCAACGGAGCCCTACAATGAGCAGTTCTTC
CASSEATEPYNEQFF
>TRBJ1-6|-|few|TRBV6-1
TGTGCCAGCAGTACGTATGAGAAAGGAGGCTCACCCCTCCACTTT
CASSTYEKGGSPLHF
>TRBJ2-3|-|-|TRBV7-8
TGTGTCATAAGCCTTGGGATAGTGCCAGATACGCAGTATTTT
CVISLGIVPDTQYF
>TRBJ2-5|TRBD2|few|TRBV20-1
TGCAGTGCTAGCCCTAGCGGAGAGACCCAGTACTTC
CSASPSGETQYF
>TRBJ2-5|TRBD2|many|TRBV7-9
TGTGCCAGCAGCGAACCTCCGGGACTAGCGGTATTCGAGGAAGGGCAAGAGACCCAGTACTTC
CASSEPPGLAVFEEGQETQYF
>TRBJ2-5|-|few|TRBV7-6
TGTGCCAGCAGCCTTCCAGCGGATGAGACCCAGTACTTC
CASSLPADETQYF
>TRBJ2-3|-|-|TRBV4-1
TGCGCCAGCAGCCTAAAGACAGGACCCAGCACAGATACGCAGTATTTT
CASSLKTGPSTDTQYF
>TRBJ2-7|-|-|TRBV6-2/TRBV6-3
TGTGCCAGCAGTGAACGGCTAGCTAGACACGAGCAGTACTTC
CASSERLARHEQYF
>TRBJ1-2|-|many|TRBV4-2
TGTGCCAGCAGCCAAGAGGTATCGTGGCAGGGTGAGACCTATGGCTACACCTTC
CASSQEVSWQGETYGYTF
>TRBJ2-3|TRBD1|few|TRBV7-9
TGTGCCAGCAGCTTCCCCGGACAGGGGCCACCAGATACGCAGTATTTT
CASSFPGQGPPDTQYF
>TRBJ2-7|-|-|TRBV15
TGTGCCACCAGCAGAGGTGGGACTTCTAGAGAATACGAGCAGTACTTC
CATSRGGTSREYEQYF
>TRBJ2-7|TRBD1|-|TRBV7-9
TGTGCCAGCAGCCCAGGGGACAGAACCTACGAGCAGTACTTC
CASSPGDRTYEQYF
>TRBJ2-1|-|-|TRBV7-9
TGTGCCAGCAGCTCGCCCTTGGGGGAAAACAATGAGCAGTTCTTC
CASSSPLGENNEQFF
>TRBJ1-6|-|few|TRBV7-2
TGTGCCAGCAGCTTAATTTCGGCGGCTCAATCCTATTCACCCCTCCACTTT
CASSLISAAQSYSPLHF
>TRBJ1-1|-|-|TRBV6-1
TGTGCCAGCAGTCACGACAGCGTGGTATCTTTCTTT
CASSHDSVVSFF
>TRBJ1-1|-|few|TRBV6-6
TGTGCCATCAAGGCAGGTGTGGGCACTGAAGCTTTCTTT
CAIKAGVGTEAFF
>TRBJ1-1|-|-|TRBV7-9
TGTGCCAGCAGCCCTTCAGGGATCGGCACTGAAGCTTTCTTT
CASSPSGIGTEAFF
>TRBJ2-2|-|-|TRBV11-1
TGTGCCAGCAGCCAAAGGACAGCGAACACCGGGGAGCTGTTTTTT
CASSQRTANTGELFF
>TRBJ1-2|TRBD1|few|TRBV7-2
TGTGCCAGCAGAAATACAGGGGGACCTAACTATGGCTACACCTTC
CASRNTGGPNYGYTF
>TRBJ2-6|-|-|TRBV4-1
TGCGCCAGCAGCTCCCCCCCTCACTCTGGGGCCAACGTCCTGACTTTC
CASSSPPHSGANVLTF
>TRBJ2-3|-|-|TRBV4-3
TGCGCCAGCAGCCAAGATGGCGGGGAGGTTGATACGCAGTATTTT
CASSQDGGEVDTQYF
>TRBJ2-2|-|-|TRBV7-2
TGTGCCAGCAGCCCACAACACAACTCGAACACCGGGGAGCAGTTTTTT
CASSPQHNSNTGEQFF
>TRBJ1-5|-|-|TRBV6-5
TGTGCCAGCAGTTTCAGCCTTCTTAGCAATCAGCCCCAGCATTTT
CASSFSLLSNQPQHF
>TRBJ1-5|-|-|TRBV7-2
TGTGCCAGCAGCTTGAGACGGGGGCCCAATCAGCCCCAGCATTTT
CASSLRRGPNQPQHF
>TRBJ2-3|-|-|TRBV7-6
TGTGCCAGCAGCCTAGGAGACGATACGCAGTATTTT
CASSLGDDTQYF
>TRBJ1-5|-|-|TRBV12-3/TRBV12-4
TGTGCCAGCAACCAGGGATCCCACAATCAGCCCCAGCATTTT
CASNQGSHNQPQHF
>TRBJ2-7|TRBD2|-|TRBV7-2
TGTGCCAGCAGCTTCGGACTAGAGTCATTCGTCTACGAGCAGTACTTC
CASSFGLESFVYEQYF
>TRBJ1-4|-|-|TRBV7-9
TGTGCCAGCACCCCGCAGAATGAAAAACTGTTTTTT
CASTPQNEKLFF
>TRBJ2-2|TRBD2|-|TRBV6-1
TGTGCCAGCAGCGATGTAGCGGGGGGGACGTTCGGGGAGCTGTTTTTT
CASSDVAGGTFGELFF
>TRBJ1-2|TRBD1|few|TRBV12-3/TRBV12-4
TGTGCCAGCAGCTCGAATTTTCAGGGGGCCTATGGCTACACCTTC
CASSSNFQGAYGYTF
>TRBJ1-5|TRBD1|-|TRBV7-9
TGTGCCAGCAGCTCCCCCGGGACAGCGATCAATCAGCCCCAGCATTTT
CASSSPGTAINQPQHF
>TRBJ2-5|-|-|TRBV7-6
TGTGCCAGCAGCCGGAAGGTCGGTGAGACCCAGTACTTC
CASSRKVGETQYF
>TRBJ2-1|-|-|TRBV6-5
TGTGCCAGCAGTCAACCTTGGGATGAGCAGTTCTTC
CASSQPWDEQFF
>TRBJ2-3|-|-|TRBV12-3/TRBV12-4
TGTGCCAGCAGTTTGGGCAGGGTCATCGATACGCAGTATTTT
CASSLGRVIDTQYF
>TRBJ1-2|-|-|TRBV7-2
TGTGCCAGCAGTTCCGGACAGCTACTCACCTTC
CASSSGQLLTF
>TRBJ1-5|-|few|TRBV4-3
TGCGCCAGCAGCCAAGTTGCCGGGGGAGGACAGCCCCAGCATTTT
CASSQVAGGGQPQHF
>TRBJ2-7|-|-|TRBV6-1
TGTGCCATTCCGGGACTGCAACGATTCGAGCAGTACTTC
CAIPGLQRFEQYF
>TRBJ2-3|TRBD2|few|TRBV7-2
TGTGCCAGCAGCTTAGAAGGCGGGGGGGCCACAGATACGCAGTATTTT
CASSLEGGGATDTQYF
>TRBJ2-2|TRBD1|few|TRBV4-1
TGCGCCAGCAGCCAATTTGAATGGTCAGGGGGCACCGGGGAGCTGTTTTTT
CASSQFEWSGGTGELFF
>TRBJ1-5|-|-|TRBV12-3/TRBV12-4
TGTGCCAGCAACATTGGAGGTTATAGCAATCAGCCCCAGCATTTT
CASNIGGYSNQPQHF
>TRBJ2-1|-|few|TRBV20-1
TGCAGTGCTAGAGATCTAGAGGGTCCCGTATCCTACAATGAGCAGTTCTTC
CSARDLEGPVSYNEQFF
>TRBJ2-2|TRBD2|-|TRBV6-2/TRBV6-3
TGTGCCAGCAGTTCTGGACTAGATGCGAACACCGGGGAGCTGTTTTTT
CASSSGLDANTGELFF
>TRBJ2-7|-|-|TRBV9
TGTGCCAGCAGCGTAGACCCGAATCCGACCTACGAGCAGTACTTC
CASSVDPNPTYEQYF
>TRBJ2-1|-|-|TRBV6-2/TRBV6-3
TGTGCCAGCAGTCCGTCCGAGGGTAGAGGGCAGTTCTTC
CASSPSEGRGQFF
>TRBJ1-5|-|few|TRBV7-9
TGTGCCAGCAGCTTATATAGGGAGCCCCAGCATTTT
CASSLYREPQHF
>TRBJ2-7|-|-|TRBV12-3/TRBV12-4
TGTGCCAGCAGTTTAGGGGGCAGGTACGAGCAGTACTTC
CASSLGGRYEQYF
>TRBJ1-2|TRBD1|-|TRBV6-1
TGTGCCAGCAGTGAGTGGGGACAGGGGACCTATGGCTACACCTTC
CASSEWGQGTYGYTF
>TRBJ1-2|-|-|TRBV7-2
TGTGCCAGCAGCATCAACCGAACACCGAACTATGGCTACACCTTC
CASSINRTPNYGYTF